The 11 T cell receptor beta chains listed next were all sequenced from one sample in a study of T cells in Graves' hyperthyroidism and ophthalmopathy. Using RNA transcripts as the source, TCR beta CDR3 regions were amplified. TCR CDR3 regions were first amplified by RT-PCR with HTBI primers. TCRdb redid the calling of the multiplex PCR reads with MiXCR, one entry per CDR3 protein. The sample lists around 400,000 distinct CDR3 sequences, about 25% occurring once. The source material was blood. The receptor source for this set is a man over 45 with Graves' hyperthyroidism.

V usage is TRBV28 and J usage is TRBJ1-2; D is possibly TRBD1 (5 bases). V gave up 7 bases and J gave up 7 bases, with 16 bases separating them. The CDR3 is 13 residues long. Germline V CDR1 and CDR2: MDHEN, SYDVKM. CDR3 sequence (DNA): TGTGCCAGCACAAATAGGGGAGTCGGTGGCTACACCTTC. It translates to CASTNRGVGGYTF.

The chain carries TRBV9 and TRBJ2-1; 9 positions agree with TRBD1. There are 16 residues in the CDR3. The germline gives CDR1 SGDLS, CDR2 YYNGEE. With 4 bases clipped from V and 7 bases from J, the junction kept 12 bases outside the gene matches. The CDR3 is CASSPTGTGLGNEQFF. The CDR3 region has the DNA TGTGCCAGCAGCCCTACCGGGACAGGGCTAGGTAATGAGCAGTTCTTC.

Ten or more counts support this clonotype. This chain joins TRBV11-2 and TRBJ2-2; weak D call: TRBD1 (5 bases). The CDR3 runs to 13 residues. Germline V CDR1 and CDR2: SGHAT, FQNNGV. V shed 6 bases and J shed 3 bases, with 8 bases lying between them. DNA for the CDR3: TGTGCCAGCAGTTTGACAGACACCGGGGAGCTGTTTTTT. It codes for CASSLTDTGELFF. Full variable domain (missing parts from reference TRBV11-2 and TRBJ2-2): EAGVAQSPRYKIIEKRQSVAFWCNPISGHATLYWYQQILGQGPKLLIQFQNNGVVDDSQLPKDRFSAERLKGVDSTLKIQPAKLEDSAVYLCASSLTDTGELFFGEGSRLTVL.

The gene calls are TRBV12-3 or TRBV12-4 and TRBJ1-5; D ambiguous. This CDR3 region has 15 residues. Trimming left V 3 bases short and J 0 bases short, with 9 bases between. CDR3 coding DNA: TGTGCCAGCAGTTTTGGGATGAATAGCAATCAGCCCCAGCATTTT. Its translation is CASSFGMNSNQPQHF.

The chain is built from TRBV10-3 and TRBJ2-2; D not certain. The CDR3 runs to 12 residues. Per the germline V gene, CDR1 is ENHRY and CDR2 is SYGVKD. Trimming removed 6 bases from V and 6 bases from J, with 8 bases in between. The CDR3 nucleotides are TGTGCCATCAGAGCAGAAGCCGGGGAGCTGTTTTTT. It codes for CAIRAEAGELFF.

Ten or more counts support this clonotype. The chain couples TRBV20-1 to TRBJ1-2, with a tentative D call TRBD1 (5 bases). V was pared by 8 bases and J by 8 bases, with 15 bases between. The CDR3 consists of 11 residues. CDR1 and CDR2 from the germline V gene are DFQATT and SNEGSKA (reference sequence). For the CDR3, the DNA is TGCAGTACCGAAGGGGATCGGGGCTACACCTTC. This translates into CSTEGDRGYTF.

This clonotype was seen more than once but under ten times. The rearrangement joins TRBV5-1 to TRBJ2-7, with a possible D match to TRBD1 (6 bases). Matching the DNA end better, TRBJ2-1 makes the J call doubtful. Germline lookup yields CDR1 SGHRS and CDR2 YFSETQ. This CDR3 is 16 amino acids long. The CDR3 spells CASTRGTLDSAYEQFF. The CDR3, as DNA: TGCGCCAGCACCAGAGGGACGTTGGACAGTGCCTACGAGCAGTTCTTC.

This clonotype has only one observation. This sequence joins TRBV7-9 and TRBJ1-2, with D unresolved. Germline V gene sequence: CDR1 SEHNR, CDR2 FQNEAQ (reference sequence). The CDR3 length is 12 residues. V was clipped by 2 bases and J by 6 bases, with 7 bases between them. CDR3 sequence reads: CASSLPGNGYTF. CDR3 bases: TGTGCCAGCAGCTTACCAGGCAATGGCTACACCTTC.

This sequence joins TRBV12-3 or TRBV12-4 and TRBJ2-7; TRBD2 agrees at 11 bases. The CDR3 length is 14 residues. The ends lost 6 bases at V and 7 bases at J; junction bases unmatched: 8. The CDR3 DNA follows: TGTGCCAGCAGCCCACTAGCGGGAGTAAGGGAGCAGTACTTC. Its protein product is CASSPLAGVREQYF.

The chain has TRBV10-3 and TRBJ2-1; D unresolved. Trimming removed 0 bases from V and 4 bases from J, with 10 bases in between. From germline, CDR1 is ENHRY and CDR2 SYGVKD. This CDR3 has 15 amino acids. The CDR3 protein is CAISESLEFYNEQFF. The DNA for the CDR3 is TGTGCCATCAGTGAGTCCCTCGAGTTTTACAATGAGCAGTTCTTC.

A few counts support this clonotype. This sequence joins TRBV28 and TRBJ2-1; a possible D gene is TRBD2 (6 bases). V was pared by 4 bases and J by 12 bases, with 16 bases between. CDR1 is MDHEN and CDR2 is SYDVKM in the germline V gene. There are 13 residues in the CDR3. CDR3 region: CASSSPSEVGQFF. CDR3 in DNA: TGTGCCAGCAGTTCCCCTAGCGAGGTCGGGCAGTTCTTC. The variable domain in full, with the rest retrieved from reference TRBV28 and TRBJ2-1, is DVKVTQSSRYLVKRTGEKVFLECVQDMDHENMFWYRQDPGLGLRLIYFSYDVKMKEKGDIPEGYSVSREKKERFSLILESASTNQTSMYLCASSSPSEVGQFFGPGTRLTVL.